This TCR beta chain emerged from a study of control samples from healthy donors and cancer patients. Assay used: immunoSEQ multiplex PCR; TCRdb lists only in-frame clones, some missing. This sample yields around 230,000 clones, of which around 94% are seen a single time; about 1.6% belongs to the top ten. CDR3 size: 16 residues. V was clipped by 4 bases and J by 0 bases, with 13 bases between them. Germline V lookup: CDR1 MNHEY, CDR2 SVGAGI. The rearrangement uses TRBV6-5 and TRBJ2-1, with D possibly called TRBD1 or TRBD2 (5 bases each). What was sequenced was blood. The receptor's source is a man aged 50 to 60 in good health. CDR3 DNA: TGTGCCAGCAGTTTCACCGGGACGGGCTCCTACAATGAGCAGTTCTTC. Amino acids: CASSFTGTGSYNEQFF.